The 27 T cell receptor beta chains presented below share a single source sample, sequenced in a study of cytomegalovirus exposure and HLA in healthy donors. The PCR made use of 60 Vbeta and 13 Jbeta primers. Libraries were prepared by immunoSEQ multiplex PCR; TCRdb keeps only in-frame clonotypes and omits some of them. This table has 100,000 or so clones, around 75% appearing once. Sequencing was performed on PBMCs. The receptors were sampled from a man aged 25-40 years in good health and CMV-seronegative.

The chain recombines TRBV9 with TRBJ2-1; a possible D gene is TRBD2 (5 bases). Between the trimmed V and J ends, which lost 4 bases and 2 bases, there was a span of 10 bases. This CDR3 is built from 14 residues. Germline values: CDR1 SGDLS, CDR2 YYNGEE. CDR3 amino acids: CASSPQRPYNEQFF. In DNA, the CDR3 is TGTGCCAGCAGCCCCCAGCGGCCCTACAATGAGCAGTTCTTC.

The CDR3 DNA reads TGTGCCAGCACCTCTGGACTAGCGGGAGTAGTAGGCGGGGAGCTGTTTTTT. It translates to CASTSGLAGVVGGELFF. The genes are TRBV27 and TRBJ2-2; TRBD2 aligns across 13 bases. Germline CDR1 reads MNHEY; CDR2 reads SMNVEV (reference sequence). The CDR3 is 17 amino acids. With V trimmed by 7 bases and J by 7 bases, 12 bases remained unmatched.

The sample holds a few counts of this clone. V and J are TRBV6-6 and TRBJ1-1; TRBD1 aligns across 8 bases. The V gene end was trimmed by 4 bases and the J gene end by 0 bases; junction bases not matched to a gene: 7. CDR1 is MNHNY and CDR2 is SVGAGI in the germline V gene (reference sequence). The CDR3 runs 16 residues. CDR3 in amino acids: CASSLPGTGMNTEAFF. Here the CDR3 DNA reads TGTGCCAGCAGTTTACCCGGGACAGGTATGAACACTGAAGCTTTCTTT.

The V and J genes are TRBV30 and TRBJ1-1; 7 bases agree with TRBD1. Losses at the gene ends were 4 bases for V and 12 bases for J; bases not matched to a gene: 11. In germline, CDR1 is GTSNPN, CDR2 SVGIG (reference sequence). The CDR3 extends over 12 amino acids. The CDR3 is CAWIGARQGSFF. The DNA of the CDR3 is TGTGCCTGGATCGGGGCCCGACAGGGATCTTTCTTT.

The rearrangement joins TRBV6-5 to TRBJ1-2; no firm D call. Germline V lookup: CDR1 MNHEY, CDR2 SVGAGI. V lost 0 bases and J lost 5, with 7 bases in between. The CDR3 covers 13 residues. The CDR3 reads CASSYSGGYGYTF. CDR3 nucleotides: TGTGCCAGCAGTTACTCGGGAGGTTATGGCTACACCTTC.

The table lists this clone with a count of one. CDR3 amino acids: CSVEGDRESSYEQYF. The CDR3 nucleotides are TGCAGCGTTGAGGGGGACAGGGAGAGCTCCTACGAGCAGTACTTC. The rearrangement joins TRBV29-1 to TRBJ2-7; 9 bases line up with TRBD1. Germline V gene data show CDR1 as SQVTM and CDR2 as ANQGSEA. This CDR3 is built from 15 residues. Germline trimming cut 3 bases from V and 0 bases from J; bases unmatched to any gene: 6.

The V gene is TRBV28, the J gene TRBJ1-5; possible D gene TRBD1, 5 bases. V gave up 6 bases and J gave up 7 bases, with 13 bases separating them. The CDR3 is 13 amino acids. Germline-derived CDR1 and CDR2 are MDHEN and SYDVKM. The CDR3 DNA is TGTGCCAGCAGCGTAGGGGATCGCCAGCCCCAGCATTTT. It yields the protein CASSVGDRQPQHF.

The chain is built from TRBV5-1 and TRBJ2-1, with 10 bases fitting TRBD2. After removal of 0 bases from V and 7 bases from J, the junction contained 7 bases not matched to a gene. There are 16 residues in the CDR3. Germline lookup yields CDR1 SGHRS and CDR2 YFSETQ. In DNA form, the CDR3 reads TGCGCCAGCAGCTTGGGTTGGGCTAGCGGGGGTAATGAGCAGTTCTTC. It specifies CASSLGWASGGNEQFF.

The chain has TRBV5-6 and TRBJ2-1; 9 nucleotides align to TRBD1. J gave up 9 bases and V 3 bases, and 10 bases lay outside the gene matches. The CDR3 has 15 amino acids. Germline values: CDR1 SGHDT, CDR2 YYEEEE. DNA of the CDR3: TGTGCCAGCAGCTCTCAACCGGGACAGGGAGCTGAGCAGTTCTTC. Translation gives CASSSQPGQGAEQFF.

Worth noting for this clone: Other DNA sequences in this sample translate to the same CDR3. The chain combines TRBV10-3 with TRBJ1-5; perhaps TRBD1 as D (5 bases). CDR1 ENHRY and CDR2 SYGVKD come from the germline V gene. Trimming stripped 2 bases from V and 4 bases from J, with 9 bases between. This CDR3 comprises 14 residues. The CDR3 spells CAISEVQGNQPQHF. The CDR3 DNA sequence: TGTGCCATCAGTGAGGTTCAGGGAAATCAGCCCCAGCATTTT.

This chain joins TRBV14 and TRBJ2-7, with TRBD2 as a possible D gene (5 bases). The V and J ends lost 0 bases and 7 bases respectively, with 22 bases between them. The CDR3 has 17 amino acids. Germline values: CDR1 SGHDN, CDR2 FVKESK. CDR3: CASSQDSARRLRGEQYF. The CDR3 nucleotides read TGTGCCAGCAGCCAAGATTCGGCCAGGCGGTTACGAGGGGAGCAGTACTTC.

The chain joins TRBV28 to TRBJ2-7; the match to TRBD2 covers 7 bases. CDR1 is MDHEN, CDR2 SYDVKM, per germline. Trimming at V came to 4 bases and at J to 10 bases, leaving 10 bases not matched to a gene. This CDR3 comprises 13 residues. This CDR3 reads CASSWDEGGVQYF. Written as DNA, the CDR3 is TGTGCCAGCAGTTGGGACGAGGGAGGGGTTCAGTACTTC.

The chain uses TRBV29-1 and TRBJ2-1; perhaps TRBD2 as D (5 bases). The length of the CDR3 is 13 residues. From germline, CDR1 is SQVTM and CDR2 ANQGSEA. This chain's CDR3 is CSKSGSDYNEQFF. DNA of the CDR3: TGCAGTAAGTCGGGGTCTGACTACAATGAGCAGTTCTTC.

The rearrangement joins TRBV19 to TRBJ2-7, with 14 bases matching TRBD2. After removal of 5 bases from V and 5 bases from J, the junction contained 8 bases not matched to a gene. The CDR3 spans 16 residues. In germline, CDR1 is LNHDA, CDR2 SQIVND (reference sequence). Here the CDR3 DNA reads TGTGCCAGTAGTGCGACTAGCGGGAGGGCCGAGGACGAGCAGTACTTC. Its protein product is CASSATSGRAEDEQYF. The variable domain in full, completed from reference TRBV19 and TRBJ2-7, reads DGGITQSPKYLFRKEGQNVTLSCEQNLNHDAMYWYRQDPGQGLRLIYYSQIVNDFQKGDIAEGYSVSREKKESFPLTVTSAQKNPTAFYLCASSATSGRAEDEQYFGPGTRLTVT.

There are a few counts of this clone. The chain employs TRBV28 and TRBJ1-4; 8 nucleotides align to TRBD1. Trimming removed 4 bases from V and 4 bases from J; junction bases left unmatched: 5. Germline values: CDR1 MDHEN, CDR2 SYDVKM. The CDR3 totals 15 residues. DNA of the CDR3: TGTGCCAGCAGTTCCATGGACAGGGTTAATGAAAAACTGTTTTTT. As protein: CASSSMDRVNEKLFF.

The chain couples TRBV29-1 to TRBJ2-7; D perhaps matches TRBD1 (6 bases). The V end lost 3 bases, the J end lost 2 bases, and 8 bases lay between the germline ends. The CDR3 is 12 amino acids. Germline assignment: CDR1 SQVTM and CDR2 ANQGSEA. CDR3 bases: TGCAGCGTTGAGAGGGGGACCTACGAGCAGTACTTC. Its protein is CSVERGTYEQYF.

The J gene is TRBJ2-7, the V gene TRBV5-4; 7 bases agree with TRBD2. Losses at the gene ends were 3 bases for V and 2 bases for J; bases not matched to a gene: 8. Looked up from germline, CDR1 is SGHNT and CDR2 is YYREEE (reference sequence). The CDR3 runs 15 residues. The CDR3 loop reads CASSSWGDYAYEQYF. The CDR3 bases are TGTGCCAGCAGCTCCTGGGGGGACTACGCCTACGAGCAGTACTTC. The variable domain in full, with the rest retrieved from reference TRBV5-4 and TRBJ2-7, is ETGVTQSPTHLIKTRGQQVTLRCSSQSGHNTVSWYQQALGQGPQFIFQYYREEENGRGNFPPRFSGLQFPNYSSELNVNALELDDSALYLCASSSWGDYAYEQYFGPGTRLTVT.

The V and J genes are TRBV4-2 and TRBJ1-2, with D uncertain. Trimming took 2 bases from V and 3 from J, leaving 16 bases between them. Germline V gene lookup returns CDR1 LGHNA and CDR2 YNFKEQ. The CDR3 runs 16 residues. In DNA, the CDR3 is TGTGCCAGCAGCCAACTAGGATGGGCGGAGGACTATGGCTACACCTTC. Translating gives CASSQLGWAEDYGYTF.

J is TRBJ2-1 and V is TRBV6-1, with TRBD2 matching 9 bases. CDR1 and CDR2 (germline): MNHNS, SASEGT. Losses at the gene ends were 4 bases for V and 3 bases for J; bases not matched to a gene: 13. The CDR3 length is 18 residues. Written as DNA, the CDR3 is TGTGCCAGCAGTGGGTTCTCTAGCGGGACGGCCGACTACAATGAGCAGTTCTTC. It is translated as CASSGFSSGTADYNEQFF.

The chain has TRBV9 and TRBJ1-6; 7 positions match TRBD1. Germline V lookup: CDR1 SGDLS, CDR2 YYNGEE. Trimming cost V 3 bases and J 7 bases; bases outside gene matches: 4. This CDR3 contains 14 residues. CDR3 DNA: TGTGCCAGCAGCGCCGGGACAGCAAATTCACCCCTCCACTTT. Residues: CASSAGTANSPLHF.

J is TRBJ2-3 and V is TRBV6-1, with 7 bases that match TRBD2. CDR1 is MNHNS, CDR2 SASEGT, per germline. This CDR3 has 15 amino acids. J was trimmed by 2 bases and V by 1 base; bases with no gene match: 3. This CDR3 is CASSEVSGITDTQYF. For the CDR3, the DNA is TGTGCCAGCAGTGAAGTCAGCGGGATCACAGATACGCAGTATTTT.

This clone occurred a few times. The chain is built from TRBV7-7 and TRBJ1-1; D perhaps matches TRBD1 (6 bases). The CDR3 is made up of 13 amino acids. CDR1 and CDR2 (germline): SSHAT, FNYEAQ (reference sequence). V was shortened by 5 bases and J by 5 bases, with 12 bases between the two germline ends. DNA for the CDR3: TGTGCCAGCAGCCCACAGGGTTCTACTGAAGCTTTCTTT. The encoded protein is CASSPQGSTEAFF.

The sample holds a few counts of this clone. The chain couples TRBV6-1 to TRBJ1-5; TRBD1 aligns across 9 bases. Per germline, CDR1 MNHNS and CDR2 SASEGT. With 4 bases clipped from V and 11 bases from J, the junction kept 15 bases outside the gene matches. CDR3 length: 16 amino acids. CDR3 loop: CASSGTTGGKQEAQHF. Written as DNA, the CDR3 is TGTGCCAGCAGTGGAACGACAGGGGGAAAGCAAGAGGCCCAGCATTTT.

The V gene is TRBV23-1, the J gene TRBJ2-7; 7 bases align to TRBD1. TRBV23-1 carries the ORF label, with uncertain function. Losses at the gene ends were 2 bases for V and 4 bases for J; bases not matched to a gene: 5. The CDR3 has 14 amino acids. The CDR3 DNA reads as TGCGCCAGCAGTCAAAAGGGGGCCTCGTACGAGCAGTACTTC. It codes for CASSQKGASYEQYF.

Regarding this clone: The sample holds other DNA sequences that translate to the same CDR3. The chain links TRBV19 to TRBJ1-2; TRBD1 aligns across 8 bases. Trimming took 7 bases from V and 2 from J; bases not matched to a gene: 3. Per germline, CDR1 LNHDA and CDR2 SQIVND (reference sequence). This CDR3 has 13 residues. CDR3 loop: CASKRQGNYGYTF. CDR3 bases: TGTGCCAGTAAAAGACAGGGGAACTATGGCTACACCTTC.

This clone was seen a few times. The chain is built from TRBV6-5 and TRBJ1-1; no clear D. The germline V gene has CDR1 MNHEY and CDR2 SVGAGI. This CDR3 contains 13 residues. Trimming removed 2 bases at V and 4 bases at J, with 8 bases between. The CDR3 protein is CASSYTGGTEAFF. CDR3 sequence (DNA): TGTGCCAGCAGTTACACGGGAGGCACTGAAGCTTTCTTT.

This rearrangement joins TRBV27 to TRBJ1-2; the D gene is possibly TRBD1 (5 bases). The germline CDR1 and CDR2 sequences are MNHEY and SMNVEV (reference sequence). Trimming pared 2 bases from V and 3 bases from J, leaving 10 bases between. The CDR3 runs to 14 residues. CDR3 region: CASSLTGADYGYTF. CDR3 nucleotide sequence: TGTGCCAGCAGTTTAACTGGGGCGGACTATGGCTACACCTTC.